This TCR beta chain is drawn from a study of cytomegalovirus exposure and HLA in healthy donors. Findings of the study overall: Being productive about 90% or about 30% of the time was typical of most TCR beta V segments in an earlier analysis. HLA alleles were associated with 15,000 to 20,000 TCR beta sequences in a later analysis at 0.05 false discovery rate.

This clone has more than one count but fewer than ten. Its target is unknown. Primers for the PCR totalled 60 Vbeta and 13 Jbeta. Sequencing used immunoSEQ multiplex PCR; TCRdb keeps in-frame clones, though not all of them. Counted here are about 100,000 clones, roughly 77% occurring once; the ten biggest clones make up less than 9.5%. The sample consisted of PBMCs. This TCR was sampled from a man aged 25 to 45 in good health and CMV-seronegative.

CDR3 sequence (DNA): TGTGCTAGTGGCCCAGAAGTTTGGCAGCCCCAGCATTTT. Translating it yields CASGPEVWQPQHF. This sequence joins TRBV12-5 and TRBJ1-5; D ambiguous. This CDR3 is 13 amino acids long. The V end was cut by 6 bases, the J end by 7 bases, with 13 bases between. Germline V CDR1 and CDR2: LGHNT, FRNRAP.